A selection of T cell receptor beta chains follows, all from one sample in a study of blood T cell repertoires in COVID-19. TCRdb keeps only in-frame clones here, not all; method: immunoSEQ multiplex PCR. The sample shows approximately 80,000 clones, 90% of them seen only once. Sequenced input: peripheral blood. These receptors were taken from a woman aged 45-59 years in a cohort sampled during active COVID-19. The CDR3 runs from the conserved cysteine through the conserved F or W. D genes are given only for firm matches.

J gene | V gene | D gene | CDR3 DNA | CDR3 protein
TRBJ1-5 | TRBV3-1/TRBV3-2 | TRBD1 | TGTGCCAGCAGCCAAGATTCGACAGGGCTGCAGCCCCAGCATTTT | CASSQDSTGLQPQHF
TRBJ1-1 | TRBV14 | NA | TGTGCCAGCAGCCTCCGCGGGAGGAACACTGAAGCTTTCTTT | CASSLRGRNTEAFF
TRBJ2-3 | TRBV7-2 | NA | TGTGCCAGCAGCCGTTTAGACAGAAAGGGGGATACGCAGTATTTT | CASSRLDRKGDTQYF
TRBJ1-2 | TRBV27 | TRBD1 | TGTGCCAGCAGGTTCACAGGGGGGCTCGGCTATGGCTACACCTTC | CASRFTGGLGYGYTF
TRBJ2-7 | TRBV5-1 | TRBD2 | TGCGCCAGCAGCTTGGAATCCAGCGGGGCCTGGAAGCAGTACTTC | CASSLESSGAWKQYF
TRBJ1-1 | TRBV4-1 | NA | TGCGCCAGCAGGACAGGGAACACTGAAGCTTTCTTT | CASRTGNTEAFF
TRBJ2-7 | TRBV3-1/TRBV3-2 | NA | TGTGCCAGCAGCCAATCGACAGCTTGGGAGCAGTACTTC | CASSQSTAWEQYF
TRBJ1-5 | TRBV19 | NA | TGTGCCAGTAGTACGACAGCAGGGGCGCTTCAGCCCCAGCATTTT | CASSTTAGALQPQHF
TRBJ1-2 | TRBV28 | NA | TGTGCCAGCAGTTTTCAACAGCTTAACTATGGCTACACCTTC | CASSFQQLNYGYTF
TRBJ1-5 | TRBV3-1/TRBV3-2 | NA | TGTGCCAGCAGCCCCGGGAGGTCGACGGCCCAGCATTTT | CASSPGRSTAQHF